One and the same sample provided the 20 T cell receptor beta chains below, sequenced in a study of T cell changes during pregnancy in multiple sclerosis. The table came from immunoSEQ multiplex PCR; TCRdb's copy has only in-frame clones and leaves some out. The table records 50,000 to 60,000 clones, about nine tenths of them present only once. The starting material was CD4+ T cells from peripheral blood mononuclear cells, obtained in the third trimester of pregnancy. These receptors all come from a female donor with multiple sclerosis, enrolled in a pregnancy study.

This clone was detected a few times. The chain couples TRBV30 to TRBJ1-5; 8 nucleotides agree with TRBD1. There are 16 residues in the CDR3. V was pared by 0 bases and J by 0 bases, with 4 bases of the junction left unmatched. CDR1 is GTSNPN, CDR2 SVGIG, per germline (reference sequence). The CDR3 nucleotides are TGTGCCTGGAGTGTGGACAGGGTACCTAGCAATCAGCCCCAGCATTTT. Encoded protein: CAWSVDRVPSNQPQHF.

The chain joins TRBV18 to TRBJ1-6; D unresolved. The CDR3 spans 18 residues. V was pared by 2 bases and J by 8 bases, with 22 bases between. CDR1 is KGHSH and CDR2 is LQKENI in the germline V gene. In nucleotides, the CDR3 is TGTGCCAGCTCACCAGAGCCACGGGGTCAATTTTCATATTCACCCCTCCACTTT. Its translation: CASSPEPRGQFSYSPLHF.

V usage is TRBV19 and J usage is TRBJ2-7, with D perhaps TRBD1 (6 bases). V was cut by 4 bases and J by 4 bases, with 17 bases left in between. The germline CDR1 and CDR2 sequences are LNHDA and SQIVND (reference sequence). The CDR3 loop spans 15 amino acids. The CDR3: CASSNLGTPLYEQYF. CDR3 nucleotides: TGTGCCAGTAGTAATTTGGGGACACCTCTATACGAGCAGTACTTC. The entire variable domain, with the rest obtained from reference TRBV19 and TRBJ2-7, is as follows: DGGITQSPKYLFRKEGQNVTLSCEQNLNHDAMYWYRQDPGQGLRLIYYSQIVNDFQKGDIAEGYSVSREKKESFPLTVTSAQKNPTAFYLCASSNLGTPLYEQYFGPGTRLTVT.

The rearrangement joins TRBV27 to TRBJ1-1; D gene unclear. CDR1 is MNHEY and CDR2 is SMNVEV in the germline V gene (reference sequence). Between the trimmed V and J ends, which lost 6 bases and 8 bases, there was a span of 22 bases. The CDR3 contains 15 residues. The CDR3 nucleotides read TGTGCCAGCAGCGTTAAGTTCGGGGTACGCAGAGAAGCTTTCTTT. It encodes CASSVKFGVRREAFF.

The J gene is TRBJ1-1, the V gene TRBV30, with a possible D match to TRBD1 (6 bases). V was clipped by 4 bases and J by 2 bases, with 11 bases between them. CDR1 is GTSNPN, CDR2 SVGIG, per germline (reference sequence). The CDR3 spans 13 residues. Written as DNA, the CDR3 is TGTGCCTGGACAGGGGTGTTCAACACTGAAGCTTTCTTT. Amino acids: CAWTGVFNTEAFF. Filled out from reference TRBV30 and TRBJ1-1, the complete variable domain reads SQTIHQWPATLVQPVGSPLSLECTVEGTSNPNLYWYRQAAGRGLQLLFYSVGIGQISSEVPQNLSASRPQDRQFILSSKKLLLSDSGFYLCAWTGVFNTEAFFGQGTRLTVV.

The rearrangement uses TRBV7-9 and TRBJ1-4; D possibly corresponds to TRBD1 (5 bases). The CDR3 contains 16 residues. V was cut by 2 bases and J by 0 bases, with 10 bases left in between. Looked up from germline, CDR1 is SEHNR and CDR2 is FQNEAQ (reference sequence). The CDR3 nucleotides are TGTGCCAGCAGCTTACAAAGGGGCTCAACTAATGAAAAACTGTTTTTT. Translation: CASSLQRGSTNEKLFF.

The chain recombines TRBV4-2 with TRBJ2-7; 11 bases are a match to TRBD2. This CDR3 comprises 16 residues. The V gene end was trimmed by 1 base and the J gene end by 3 bases; junction bases not matched to a gene: 5. The V gene's germline CDR1 is LGHNA and CDR2 YNFKEQ. CDR3 loop: CASSQVAGTSGYEQYF. The CDR3 nucleotides read TGTGCCAGCAGCCAAGTCGCGGGGACTAGCGGCTACGAGCAGTACTTC.

CDR3 amino acids: CASRYGQGGETQYF. CDR3 DNA sequence: TGTGCCAGCAGATACGGACAGGGAGGTGAGACCCAGTACTTC. The chain combines TRBV7-9 with TRBJ2-5, with 8 bases that match TRBD1. This CDR3 is built from 14 residues. V was clipped by 6 bases and J by 5 bases; unmatched bases: 8. Germline CDR1 is SEHNR and CDR2 is FQNEAQ (reference sequence).

The chain is built from TRBV5-1 and TRBJ1-4; D gene ambiguous. V was cut by 2 bases and J by 0 bases, with 8 bases left in between. This CDR3 is 15 amino acids long. Germline V gives CDR1 SGHRS, CDR2 YFSETQ. The CDR3 bases are TGCGCCAGCAGCTTTGAGGGAACAACTAATGAAAAACTGTTTTTT. Translation: CASSFEGTTNEKLFF.

The rearrangement links TRBV6-1 to TRBJ1-3, with 7 bases matching TRBD1. Germline V gene sequence: CDR1 MNHNS, CDR2 SASEGT. The CDR3 has 15 amino acids. The junction had 3 bases not matched to a gene; V was cut back by 0 bases and J by 4 bases. The CDR3 protein is CASSEATGFGNTIYF. As DNA, the CDR3 is TGTGCCAGCAGTGAAGCGACAGGGTTCGGAAACACCATATATTTT.

The rearrangement uses TRBV7-6 and TRBJ1-1, with 7 nucleotides matching TRBD1. The V segment lost 5 bases and the J segment 1 base; nucleotides outside the gene matches: 4. Germline CDR1 reads SGHVS; CDR2 reads FNYEAQ. The CDR3 spans 14 residues. This CDR3 is CASSPRTGNTEAFF. DNA for the CDR3: TGTGCCAGCAGCCCTCGGACAGGGAACACTGAAGCTTTCTTT.

The CDR3 spells CASSEDSINYGYTF. The DNA for the CDR3 is TGTGCCAGCAGCGAGGACAGCATTAACTATGGCTACACCTTC. The chain employs TRBV7-2 and TRBJ1-2, with TRBD1 as a possible D gene (6 bases). Germline V gene sequence: CDR1 SGHTA, CDR2 FQGNSA. V was shortened by 5 bases and J by 1 base, with 11 bases between the two germline ends. The CDR3 extends over 14 amino acids.

This clone was observed a single time. The gene calls are TRBV4-3 and TRBJ1-6, with TRBD1 identical over 7 bases. This CDR3 contains 15 residues. The V gene's germline CDR1 is LGHNA and CDR2 YSLEER. V dropped 3 bases and J dropped 9; count of bases not matched to a gene: 8. The CDR3 DNA reads as TGCGCCAGCAGCCACGACAGGGAAAGGAGTTCACCCCTCCACTTT. It translates to CASSHDRERSSPLHF.

CDR3 sequence (DNA): TGTGCCAGCAGTGGGGGACTAGCGGTTTTAAATGAGCAGTTCTTC. It codes for CASSGGLAVLNEQFF. The chain combines TRBV6-1 with TRBJ2-1; 11 bases fit TRBD2. Germline V gene data show CDR1 as MNHNS and CDR2 as SASEGT. Trimming took 4 bases from V and 7 from J; bases not matched to a gene: 6. The CDR3 is made up of 15 amino acids.

The V and J genes are TRBV19 and TRBJ1-5; D possibly corresponds to TRBD1 (6 bases). The CDR3 sequence is 19 residues long. Trimming shortened V by 2 bases and J by 0 bases, and 20 bases separated the two germline ends. In germline, CDR1 is LNHDA, CDR2 SQIVND (reference sequence). CDR3 loop: CASSISRTVVEGSNQPQHF. The CDR3, as DNA: TGTGCCAGTAGTATAAGCCGGACAGTCGTAGAGGGTAGCAATCAGCCCCAGCATTTT.

The chain has TRBV5-8 and TRBJ1-5; D is possibly TRBD1 (6 bases). Germline CDR1 is SGHTS and CDR2 is YDEGEE. CDR3 length equals 16 residues. V dropped 1 base and J dropped 2 bases, with 13 bases sitting between them. CDR3 DNA sequence: TGTGCCAGCAGCTTGTGGGGGGGACAACGCAATCAGCCCCAGCATTTT. Its protein product is CASSLWGGQRNQPQHF.

Here the CDR3 reads CASSQGLSYKQTQYF. The DNA of the CDR3 is TGTGCCAGCAGCCAAGGACTATCGTACAAACAGACCCAGTACTTC. V usage is TRBV4-2 and J usage is TRBJ2-5; the D gene is possibly TRBD2 (5 bases). V lost 1 base, J lost 6 bases, and 15 bases lay in between. Germline CDR1 LGHNA, CDR2 YNFKEQ. This CDR3 comprises 15 residues.

The chain combines TRBV15 with TRBJ1-3; D uncertain. From germline, CDR1 is LNHNV and CDR2 YYDKDF (reference sequence). Trimming cost V 6 bases and J 0 bases, with 12 bases left between them. The CDR3 has 15 amino acids. The CDR3 region has the DNA TGTGCCACCAGGGAGGGTACTAACTCTGGAAACACCATATATTTT. Amino acids: CATREGTNSGNTIYF. The full variable domain, rest sourced from reference TRBV15 and TRBJ1-3, is DAMVIQNPRYQVTQFGKPVTLSCSQTLNHNVMYWYQQKSSQAPKLLFHYYDKDFNNEADTPDNFQSRRPNTSFCFLDIRSPGLGDTAMYLCATREGTNSGNTIYFGEGSWLTVV.

In this sample, this clone turned up a few times. The chain uses TRBV29-1 and TRBJ2-7; tentative D call: TRBD1 (6 bases). From germline, CDR1 is SQVTM and CDR2 ANQGSEA. CDR3 length: 13 residues. V dropped 4 bases and J dropped 2 bases, with 12 bases sitting between them. The DNA of the CDR3 is TGCAGCGTTGCCAGGGGTCAACCCTACGAGCAGTACTTC. Protein product: CSVARGQPYEQYF.

The chain uses TRBV6-5 and TRBJ1-5; D not resolved. The V end lost 4 bases, the J end lost 3 bases, and 10 bases lay between the germline ends. Per germline, CDR1 MNHEY and CDR2 SVGAGI. This CDR3 spans 14 amino acids. This CDR3 is CASSFGRLNQPQHF. The CDR3 DNA follows: TGTGCCAGCAGTTTTGGCAGACTCAATCAGCCCCAGCATTTT.